The present entry profiles one T cell receptor beta chain with its context. These data belong to a study of blood T cell repertoires in COVID-19. The overall study: The United States, Italy and Spain provided the acute and convalescent COVID-19 samples. The cDNA or gDNA used as material had been derived from T cells, B-cell-depleted T cells, or PBMCs.

V lost 6 bases and J lost 2; bases outside the gene matches: 7. This CDR3 has 15 residues. Germline V lookup: CDR1 MNHEY, CDR2 SMNVEV (reference sequence). How the authors handled the data: Estimated nucleated cell counts came from reference gene primer amplification. The protocol was immunoSEQ multiplex PCR, while the TCRdb copy is restricted to in-frame clones and leaves out a portion. That table supplies the V and J calls and clone size; D and trimming were determined from the DNA. Of 95,000 to 120,000 clones in the sample, 70% to 90% were seen once. This TCR derives from a middle-aged man with acute or convalescent COVID-19. This chain links TRBV27 with TRBJ2-7; TRBD1 matches 10 bases. Sequencing used peripheral blood. As DNA, the CDR3 is TGTGCCAGCAGGGGACCGGGACAGGGGACCTACGAGCAGTACTTC. Translated: CASRGPGQGTYEQYF.